The 8 T cell receptor beta chains below come from one sample, sequenced in a study of blood T cell repertoires in COVID-19. Produced via immunoSEQ multiplex PCR; TCRdb's table is partial and in-frame only. The sample has just under 40,000 clones; 79% are singletons. The sample taken for sequencing was peripheral blood. The receptors were sampled from a man aged 70 or older with acute or convalescent COVID-19.

The J gene is TRBJ1-1, the V gene TRBV10-2; D is unresolved. The V end was cut by 6 bases, the J end by 1 base, with 12 bases between. Germline V CDR1 and CDR2: WSHSY, SAAADI. The CDR3 length is 14 residues. DNA for the CDR3: TGCGCCAGCAGCCCCCCAGATACGAACACTGAAGCTTTCTTT. Translation gives CASSPPDTNTEAFF.

The chain combines TRBV6-6 with TRBJ2-3; perhaps TRBD1 as D (5 bases). The germline V and J ends were trimmed by 6 bases and 1 base, with 17 bases remaining between them. This CDR3 has 16 residues. Looked up from germline, CDR1 is MNHNY and CDR2 is SVGAGI (reference sequence). The CDR3 loop is CASRIRQSPRTDTQYF. CDR3 bases: TGTGCCAGCAGAATTCGACAGTCCCCCCGCACAGATACGCAGTATTTT.

This clone has only a few counts. The chain uses TRBV11-2 and TRBJ2-1; D not resolved. Germline V gives CDR1 SGHAT, CDR2 FQNNGV. V lost 1 base and J lost 1, with 2 bases in between. The CDR3 covers 13 residues. The CDR3 is CASSLVSYNEQFF. Written as DNA, the CDR3 is TGTGCCAGCAGCTTAGTATCCTACAATGAGCAGTTCTTC.

The rearrangement joins TRBV27 to TRBJ2-2; 10 bases line up with TRBD2. The length of the CDR3 is 17 residues. The V gene's germline CDR1 is MNHEY and CDR2 SMNVEV (reference sequence). V lost 1 base to trimming and J lost 2 bases; unmatched junction nucleotides: 4. CDR3: CASSLWGLAINTGELFF. CDR3 nucleotide sequence: TGTGCCAGCAGTTTATGGGGACTAGCGATAAACACCGGGGAGCTGTTTTTT.

The rearrangement joins TRBV28 to TRBJ1-4; D might be TRBD1 (5 bases). The CDR3 has 15 residues. The V gene lost 3 bases and the J gene lost 7 bases, with 15 bases spanning the gap. Germline values: CDR1 MDHEN, CDR2 SYDVKM. The CDR3 DNA follows: TGTGCCAGCAGTTTCTTCGGCGGGGGGGGTGAAAAACTGTTTTTT. As protein: CASSFFGGGGEKLFF.

The count of this clone is one. This rearrangement joins TRBV28 to TRBJ1-2; no clear D gene. Germline-derived CDR1 and CDR2 are MDHEN and SYDVKM. The CDR3 is made up of 13 amino acids. With 7 bases removed from V and 4 bases from J, the gap between germline ends came to 13 bases. In DNA, the CDR3 is TGTGCCAGCACCCAATCGGGTAGCTATGGCTACACCTTC. Translating gives CASTQSGSYGYTF.

This clone was observed a few times. V gene TRBV9 combines with J gene TRBJ1-3; D is unclear. The CDR3 has 14 amino acids. Germline V gene data show CDR1 as SGDLS and CDR2 as YYNGEE. V was pared by 3 bases and J by 0 bases, with 7 bases between. The CDR3 is CASSGSVSGNTIYF. The CDR3 nucleotides are TGTGCCAGCAGCGGGAGCGTCTCTGGAAACACCATATATTTT.

This chain joins TRBV5-4 and TRBJ2-7, with a tentative D call TRBD2 (5 bases). Trimming stripped 2 bases from V and 0 bases from J, with 9 bases between. From germline, CDR1 is SGHNT and CDR2 YYREEE (reference sequence). The CDR3 spans 14 residues. The CDR3 loop reads CASSFLTTSYEQYF. In DNA form, the CDR3 reads TGTGCCAGCAGCTTCTTGACTACCTCCTACGAGCAGTACTTC.